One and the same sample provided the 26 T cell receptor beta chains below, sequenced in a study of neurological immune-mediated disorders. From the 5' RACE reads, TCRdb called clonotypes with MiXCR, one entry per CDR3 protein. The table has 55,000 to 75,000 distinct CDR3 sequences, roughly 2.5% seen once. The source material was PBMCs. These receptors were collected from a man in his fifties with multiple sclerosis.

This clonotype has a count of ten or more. CDR3 coding DNA: TGCGCCAGCAGTGCGACTCCGGGACAGGGAAATGAAAAACTGTTTTTT. Protein sequence: CASSATPGQGNEKLFF. This chain links TRBV10-1 with TRBJ1-4; 9 nucleotides match TRBD1. The CDR3 sequence is 16 residues long. CDR1 WNHNN and CDR2 SYGVQD come from the germline V gene (reference sequence). The V and J ends lost 4 bases and 5 bases, in that order; junction bases with no gene match: 8.

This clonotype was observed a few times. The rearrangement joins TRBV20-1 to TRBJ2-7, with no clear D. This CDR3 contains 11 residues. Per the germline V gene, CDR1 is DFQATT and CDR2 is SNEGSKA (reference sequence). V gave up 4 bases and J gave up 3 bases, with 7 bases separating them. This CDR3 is CSATVGYEQYF. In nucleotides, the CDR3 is TGCAGTGCTACGGTGGGCTACGAGCAGTACTTC.

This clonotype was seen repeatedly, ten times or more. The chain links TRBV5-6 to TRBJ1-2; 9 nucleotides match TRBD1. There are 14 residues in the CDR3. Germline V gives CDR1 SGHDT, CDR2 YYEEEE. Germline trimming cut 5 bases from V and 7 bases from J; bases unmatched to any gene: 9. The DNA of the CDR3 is TGTGCCAGCAGAGTGGGACAGGGTTCGGTTGGCTACACCTTC. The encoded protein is CASRVGQGSVGYTF.

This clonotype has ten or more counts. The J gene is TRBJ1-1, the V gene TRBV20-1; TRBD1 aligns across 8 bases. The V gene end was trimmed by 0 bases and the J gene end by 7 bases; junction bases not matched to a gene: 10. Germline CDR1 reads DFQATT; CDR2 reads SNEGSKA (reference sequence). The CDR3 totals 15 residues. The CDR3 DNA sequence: TGCAGTGCTAGAGATTTCCCAGGGGGCCATAATGAAGCTTTCTTT. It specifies CSARDFPGGHNEAFF.

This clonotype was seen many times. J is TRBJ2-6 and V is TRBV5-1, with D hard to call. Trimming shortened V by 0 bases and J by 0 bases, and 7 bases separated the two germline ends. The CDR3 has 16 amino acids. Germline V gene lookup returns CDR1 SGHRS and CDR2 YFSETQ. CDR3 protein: CASSLGQISGANVLTF. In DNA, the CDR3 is TGCGCCAGCAGCTTGGGACAAATCTCTGGGGCCAACGTCCTGACTTTC.

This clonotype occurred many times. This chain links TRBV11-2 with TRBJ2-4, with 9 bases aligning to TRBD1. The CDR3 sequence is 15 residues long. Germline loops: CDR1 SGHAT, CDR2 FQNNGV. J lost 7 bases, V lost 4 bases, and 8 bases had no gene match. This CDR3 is CASSSFRTGENIQYF. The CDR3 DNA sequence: TGTGCCAGCAGCTCTTTCAGGACAGGGGAGAACATTCAGTACTTC.

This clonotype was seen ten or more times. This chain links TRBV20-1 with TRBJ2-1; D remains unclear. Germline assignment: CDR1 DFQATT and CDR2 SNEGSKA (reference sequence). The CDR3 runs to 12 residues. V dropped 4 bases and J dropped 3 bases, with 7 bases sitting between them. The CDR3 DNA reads TGCAGTGCTATCCCTGGCTACAATGAGCAGTTCTTC. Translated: CSAIPGYNEQFF.

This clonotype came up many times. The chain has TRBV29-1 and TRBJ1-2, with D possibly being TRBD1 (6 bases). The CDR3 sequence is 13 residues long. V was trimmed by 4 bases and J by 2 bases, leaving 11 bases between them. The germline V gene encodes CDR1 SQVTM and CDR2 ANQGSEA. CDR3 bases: TGCAGCGTTGGAAGTGGACAGAACTATGGCTACACCTTC. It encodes CSVGSGQNYGYTF.

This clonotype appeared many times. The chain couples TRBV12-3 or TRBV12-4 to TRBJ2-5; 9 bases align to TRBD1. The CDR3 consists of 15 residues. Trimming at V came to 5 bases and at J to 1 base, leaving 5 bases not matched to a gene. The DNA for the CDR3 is TGTGCCAGCAGTCAAAAGGGACAGGGCCAAGAGACCCAGTACTTC. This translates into CASSQKGQGQETQYF.

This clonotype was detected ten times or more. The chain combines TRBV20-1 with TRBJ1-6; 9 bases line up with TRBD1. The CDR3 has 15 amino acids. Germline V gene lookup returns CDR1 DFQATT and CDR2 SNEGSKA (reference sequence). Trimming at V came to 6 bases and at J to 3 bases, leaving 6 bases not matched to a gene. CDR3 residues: CSAPTGGDYNSPLHF. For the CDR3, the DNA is TGCAGTGCCCCGACAGGGGGGGACTATAATTCACCCCTCCACTTT.

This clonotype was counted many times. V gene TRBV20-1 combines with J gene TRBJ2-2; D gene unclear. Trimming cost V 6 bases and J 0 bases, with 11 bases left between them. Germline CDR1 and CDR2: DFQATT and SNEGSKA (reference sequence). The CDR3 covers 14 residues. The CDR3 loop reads CSAPRAPNTGELFF. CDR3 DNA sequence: TGCAGTGCCCCTAGGGCCCCGAACACCGGGGAGCTGTTTTTT.

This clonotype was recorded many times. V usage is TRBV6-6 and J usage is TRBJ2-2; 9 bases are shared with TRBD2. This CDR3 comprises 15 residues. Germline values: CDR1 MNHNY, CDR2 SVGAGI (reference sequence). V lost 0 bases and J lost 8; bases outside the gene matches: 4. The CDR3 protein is CASSYSTSGTGELFF. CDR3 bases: TGTGCCAGCAGTTACTCGACTAGCGGTACGGGGGAGCTGTTTTTT.

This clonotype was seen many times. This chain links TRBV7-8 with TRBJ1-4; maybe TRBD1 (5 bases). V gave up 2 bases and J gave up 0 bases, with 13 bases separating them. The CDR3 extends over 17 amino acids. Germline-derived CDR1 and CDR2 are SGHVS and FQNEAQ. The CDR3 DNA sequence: TGTGCCAGCAGCTTATGGGGGGACCCCGCAACTAATGAAAAACTGTTTTTT. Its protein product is CASSLWGDPATNEKLFF.

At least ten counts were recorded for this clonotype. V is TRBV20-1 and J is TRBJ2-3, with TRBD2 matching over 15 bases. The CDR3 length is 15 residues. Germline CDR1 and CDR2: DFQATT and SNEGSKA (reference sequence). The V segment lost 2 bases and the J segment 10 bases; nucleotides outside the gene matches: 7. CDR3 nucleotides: TGCAGTGCTAGAACTGGAGGGACTAGCGGGGGGTCGCAGTATTTT. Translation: CSARTGGTSGGSQYF.

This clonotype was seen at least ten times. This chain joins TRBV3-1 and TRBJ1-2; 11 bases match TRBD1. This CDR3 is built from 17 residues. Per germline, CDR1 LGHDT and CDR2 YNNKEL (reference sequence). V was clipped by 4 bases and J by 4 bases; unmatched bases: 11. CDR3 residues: CASSLMPGQGDVYGYTF. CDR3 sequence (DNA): TGTGCCAGCAGCCTAATGCCGGGACAGGGGGACGTCTATGGCTACACCTTC.

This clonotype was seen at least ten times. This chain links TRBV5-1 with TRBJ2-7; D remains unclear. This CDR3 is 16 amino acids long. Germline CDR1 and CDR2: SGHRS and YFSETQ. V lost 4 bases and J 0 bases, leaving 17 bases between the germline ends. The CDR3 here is CASSQSGSWSSYEQYF. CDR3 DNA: TGCGCCAGCAGCCAGTCCGGGTCCTGGAGCTCCTACGAGCAGTACTTC.

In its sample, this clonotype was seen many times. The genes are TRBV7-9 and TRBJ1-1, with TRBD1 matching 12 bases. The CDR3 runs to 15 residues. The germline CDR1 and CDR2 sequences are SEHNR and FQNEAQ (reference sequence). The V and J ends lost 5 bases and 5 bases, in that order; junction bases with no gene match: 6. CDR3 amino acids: CASSLGQGARTEAFF. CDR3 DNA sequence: TGTGCCAGCAGCCTGGGACAGGGGGCGAGGACTGAAGCTTTCTTT.

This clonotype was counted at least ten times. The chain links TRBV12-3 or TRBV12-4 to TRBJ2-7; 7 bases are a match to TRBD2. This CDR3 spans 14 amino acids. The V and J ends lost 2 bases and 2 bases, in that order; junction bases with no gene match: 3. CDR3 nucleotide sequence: TGTGCCAGCAGTTTAATACGGGGGGCCTACGAGCAGTACTTC. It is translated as CASSLIRGAYEQYF.

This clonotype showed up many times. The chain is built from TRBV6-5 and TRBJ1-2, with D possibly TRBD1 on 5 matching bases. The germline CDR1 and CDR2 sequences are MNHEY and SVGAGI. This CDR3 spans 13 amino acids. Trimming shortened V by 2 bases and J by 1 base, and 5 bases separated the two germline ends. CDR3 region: CASSYDSNYGYTF. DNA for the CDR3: TGTGCCAGCAGTTACGACAGTAACTATGGCTACACCTTC.

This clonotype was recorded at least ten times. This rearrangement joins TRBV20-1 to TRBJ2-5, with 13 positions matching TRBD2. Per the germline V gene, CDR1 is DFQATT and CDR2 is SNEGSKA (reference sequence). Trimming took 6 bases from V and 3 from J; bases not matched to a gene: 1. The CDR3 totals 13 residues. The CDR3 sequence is CSALAGGEETQYF. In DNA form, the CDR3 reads TGCAGTGCACTAGCGGGGGGGGAAGAGACCCAGTACTTC.

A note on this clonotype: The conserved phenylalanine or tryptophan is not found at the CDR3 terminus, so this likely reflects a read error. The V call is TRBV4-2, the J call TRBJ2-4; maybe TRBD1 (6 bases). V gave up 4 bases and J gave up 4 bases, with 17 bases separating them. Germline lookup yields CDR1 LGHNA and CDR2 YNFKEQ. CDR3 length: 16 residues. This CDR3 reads CASSPGGGSTKNIQYN. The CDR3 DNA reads TGTGCCAGCAGCCCGGGTGGGGGCAGCACAAAAAACATTCAGTACAAC.

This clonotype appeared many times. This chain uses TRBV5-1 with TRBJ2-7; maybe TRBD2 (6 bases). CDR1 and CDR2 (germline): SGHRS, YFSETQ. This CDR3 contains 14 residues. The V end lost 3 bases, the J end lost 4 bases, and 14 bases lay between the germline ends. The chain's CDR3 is CASSSGSLVYEQYF. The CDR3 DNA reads TGCGCCAGCAGCTCCGGGAGCCTAGTATACGAGCAGTACTTC.

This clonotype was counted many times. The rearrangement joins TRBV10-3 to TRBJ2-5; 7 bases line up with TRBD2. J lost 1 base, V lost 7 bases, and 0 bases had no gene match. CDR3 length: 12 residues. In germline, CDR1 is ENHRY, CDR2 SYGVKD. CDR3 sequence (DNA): TGTGCCATCACGGGGGGCCAAGAGACCCAGTACTTC. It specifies CAITGGQETQYF.

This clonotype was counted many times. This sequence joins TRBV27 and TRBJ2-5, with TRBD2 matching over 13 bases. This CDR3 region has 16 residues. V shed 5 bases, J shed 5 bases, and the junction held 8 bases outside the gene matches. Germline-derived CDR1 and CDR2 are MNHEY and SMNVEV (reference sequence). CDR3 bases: TGTGCCAGCAGTCTTCGACTAGCGGGGGGTCGGGAGACCCAGTACTTC. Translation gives CASSLRLAGGRETQYF.

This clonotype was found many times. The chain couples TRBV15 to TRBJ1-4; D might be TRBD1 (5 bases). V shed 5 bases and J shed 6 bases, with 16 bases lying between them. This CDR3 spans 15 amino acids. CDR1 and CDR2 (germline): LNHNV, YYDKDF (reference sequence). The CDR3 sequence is CATSPGGKGDEKLFF. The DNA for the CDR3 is TGTGCCACCAGCCCGGGGGGGAAAGGGGATGAAAAACTGTTTTTT.

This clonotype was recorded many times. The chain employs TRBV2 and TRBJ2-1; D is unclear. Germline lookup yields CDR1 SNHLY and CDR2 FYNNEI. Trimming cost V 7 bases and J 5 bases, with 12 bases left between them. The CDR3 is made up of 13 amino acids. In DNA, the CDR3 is TGTGCCAGCAAGTCTGGGCAGAACAATGAGCAGTTCTTC. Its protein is CASKSGQNNEQFF.